The text below deals with one T cell receptor (beta chain). This sample includes further DNA sequences coding for the same CDR3. The data belong to a study of shared clonotypes between healthy human individuals. Overall study: Those who served as donors were a couple of women and a few men between the ages of 18 and 49.

Some 30,000 T cell genomes, or approximately 0.2 ug DNA, went into the sorted-subset replicate PCRs. Generated by immunoSEQ multiplex PCR, the TCRdb table keeps only in-frame clones and is missing some. Of 550,000 to 650,000 clones listed, 95% to 96% are singletons. CDR1 is MDHEN and CDR2 is SYDVKM in the germline V gene. The J segment lost 1 base and the V segment lost 4 bases, leaving 2 bases of the junction unmatched. The CDR3 has 15 residues. It was CD45RO-negative cells, positively selected for CCR7, that made up naive CD8 cells, with terminally differentiated effector memory CD45RA+ cells excluded.

The chain employs TRBV28 and TRBJ2-3; 10 bases align to TRBD1. The clonotype comes from a young woman in good health. Sequenced input: naive CD8+ T cells sorted from blood. CDR3 DNA sequence: TGTGCCAGCAGTTCAGGACAGGGGGGCACAGATACGCAGTATTTT. Encoded protein: CASSSGQGGTDTQYF.